This T cell receptor beta chain is drawn from a study of blood T cell repertoires in COVID-19 (dated by TCRdb to 2018 to 2020). For context, the study as a whole: Samples covering the acute and convalescent phases of COVID-19 were provided by collaborators in the United States, Italy and Spain. The material from the prospective study consisted of cDNA or gDNA derived from T cells, B-cell-depleted T cells, or PBMCs. Deeply sampled blood TCRbeta repertoires from subjects exposed to, actively infected with, or recovered from COVID-19 were included in the dataset. The repertoires were made available in a free public database intended to serve as a resource for research on the immune response to SARS-CoV-2. The samples were drawn from two sources: the first 160 participants of the ongoing ImmuneRACE study, and fewer than 1,500 subjects contributed by 6 global collaborators. The sample metadata nearly always contained a de-identified subject ID, COVID-19 status, age in years and sex. HLA class I and class II types, where available, came from metadata supplied by the sample provider rather than from assay-based typing. Paper-wide results and their limitations: Clinical and demographic metadata were provided uncurated, with the amount varying by source and participant.

For this clone: The specificity of this receptor is unknown. No base-level quality is on record; no much larger clone is a single base apart.

Collaborating institutions collected whole blood in K2EDTA tubes following their own protocols. For TCRbeta analysis, collaborator samples were shipped as frozen whole blood, as isolated PBMCs, or as DNA extracted from either sample type. The immunoSEQ Assay, a bias-controlled multiplex PCR, was used to amplify TCRbeta CDR3 regions from genomic DNA. As for how the authors treated the data: Nucleated cell counts per sample were estimated from amplification of reference gene primers within the assay. To quantify the absolute abundance of each unique TCRbeta CDR3 rearrangement, sequence reads were collapsed and filtered. For each sample, productive Simpson clonality was calculated as the square root of Simpson's diversity index across productive rearrangements. The clones in this table, taken by TCRdb from immuneACCESS, are in-frame only. Not every clone is retained; where verified, under half of the shortfall comes from an unresolved V gene, and the cause of the rest is unknown. V, J and clone size are those of that table, while D and trimming were read from the DNA. Here the sample has some 190,000 clones; 70% to 90% occur a single time. The ten largest clones add up to 9.5% to 12% of the sample.

The source is a human donor with active or convalescent COVID-19. The donor label of this sample is uncertain. Sample: peripheral blood.

The DNA sequence follows: TGTGCCAGCAGCATACATTCAACTAATGAAAAACTGTTTTTT. It codes for CASSIHSTNEKLFF. Recombination linked TRBV25-1 to TRBJ1-4; the D gene cannot be named for sure. Trimming costs V 6 bases and J 0 bases, and their ends lie 8 bases apart. Counted from cysteine to phenylalanine, this CDR3 has 14 amino acids. The sequence is cut down to CDR3 DNA, 42 bases in frame from base 1. From the germline V gene, CDR1 is MGHDK and CDR2 is SYGVNS.